This note documents a single TCR beta chain sequence. These data are taken from a study of blood T cell repertoires in COVID-19. Germline CDR1 and CDR2: ENHRY and SYGVKD. The CDR3 spans 13 residues. Trimming left V 7 bases short and J 2 bases short, with 11 bases between. TCRdb keeps only in-frame clones here, not all; method: immunoSEQ multiplex PCR. The repertoire holds roughly 330,000 clones, with approximately 87% as singletons. Sequencing was carried out using PBMCs or T cells enriched from blood (not recorded which). The TCR comes from a woman in her 30s who had recovered from COVID-19. This chain uses TRBV10-3 with TRBJ1-1; the D is unclear. This CDR3 is CAITTGFNTEAFF. DNA for the CDR3: TGTGCCATCACTACGGGATTCAACACTGAAGCTTTCTTT.